The clone carrying this T cell receptor (beta chain) was counted between two and nine times. This record belongs to a study of blood T cells in healthy people across ages. Sample-barcoded 5' priming and a J-beta primer mix drove a second PCR of roughly 6 to 12 cycles. TCRdb re-analysed the 5' RACE reads in MiXCR, keeping a single row per CDR3 protein. The table has 550,000 to 600,000 distinct CDR3 sequences, 25% to 30% seen once; the top ten hold about a fifth. Germline CDR1 reads LNHNV; CDR2 reads YYDKDF (reference sequence). CDR3 size: 15 residues. Germline trimming cut 4 bases from V and 5 bases from J; bases unmatched to any gene: 5.

The origin of this receptor is a woman in her seventies in good health. The chain links TRBV15 to TRBJ1-5; TRBD1 matches 10 bases. The sequenced sample was blood. In DNA, the CDR3 is TGTGCCACCAGCACCGGGACAGGGGCAGATCAGCCCCAGCATTTT. This encodes CATSTGTGADQPQHF. Full variable domain (remainder filled in from reference TRBV15 and TRBJ1-5): DAMVIQNPRYQVTQFGKPVTLSCSQTLNHNVMYWYQQKSSQAPKLLFHYYDKDFNNEADTPDNFQSRRPNTSFCFLDIRSPGLGDTAMYLCATSTGTGADQPQHFGDGTRLSIL.